This T cell receptor (beta chain) emerged from a study of CD8+ T cells in alopecia areata. Reverse transcription of extracted RNA yielded cDNA, which provided the sequencing template. TCRdb keeps only in-frame clones here, not all; method: immunoSEQ multiplex PCR. The profile covers 250,000 or so clones, none occurring a single time. Markers used for sorting pooled cutaneous lymph node cells were CD4, CD8alpha, NKG2D, NKG2ACE and others. The sample holds a few counts of this clone. Here the gene names and germline are mouse. Sequencing ends 3 residues short of the CDR3 end; the germline J gene provides the rest. CDR1 and CDR2 from the germline V gene are LGHNA and YNLKQL (reference sequence). This CDR3 contains 15 residues. V was clipped by 0 bases and J by 8 bases; unmatched bases: 4.

The TCR comes from a C3H/HeJ mouse with alopecia areata. For the strain, the MHC haplotype given is H2-k. The sequencing sample was made of CD4+ T cells sorted from a lymph node. The chain uses TRBV5 and TRBJ1-6, with TRBD1 matching over 7 bases. TRBJ1-6 is an ORF, with its function uncertain. CDR3 sequence: CASSQEQGMDSPLYF. The CDR3 DNA, read in part, is TGTGCCAGCAGCCAAGAACAGGGGATGGATTCGCCC.